This TCR beta chain was found in a study of T cells in Graves' hyperthyroidism and ophthalmopathy. This clonotype was counted only a few times. RNA transcripts yielded amplified TCR beta CDR3 regions. The TCR CDR3 first-round RT-PCR relied on the HTBI primer set. TCRdb redid the calling of the multiplex PCR reads with MiXCR, one entry per CDR3 protein. This table has about 460,000 distinct CDR3 sequences, under 25% appearing once. V dropped 5 bases and J dropped 5 bases, with 11 bases sitting between them. There are 13 residues in the CDR3. Germline CDR1 SGHTA, CDR2 FQGTGA. The sequence was obtained from an older woman with Graves' ophthalmopathy. Material for sequencing was blood. The rearrangement uses TRBV7-3 and TRBJ2-3, with D possibly being TRBD1 (5 bases). The CDR3 loop is CASSAQGGDTQYF. The DNA for the CDR3 is TGTGCCAGCAGCGCGCAGGGTGGAGATACGCAGTATTTT.